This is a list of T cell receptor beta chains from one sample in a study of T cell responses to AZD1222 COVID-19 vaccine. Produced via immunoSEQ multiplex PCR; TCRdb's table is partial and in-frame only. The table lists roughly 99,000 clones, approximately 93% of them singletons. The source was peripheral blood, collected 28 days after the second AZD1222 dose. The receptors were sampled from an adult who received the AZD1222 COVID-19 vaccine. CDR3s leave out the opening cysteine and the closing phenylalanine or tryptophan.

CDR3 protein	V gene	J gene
AWSWTGTTEAF	TRBV30	TRBJ1-1
ASSWRGGQPQH	TRBV5-5	TRBJ1-5
ASRTTRKGMNTEAF	TRBV25-1	TRBJ1-1
ASSQDPAAYEQY	TRBV3-1/TRBV3-2	TRBJ2-7
ASSLGGRAAQY	TRBV27	TRBJ2-5
ASMEVTSQEQF	TRBV2	TRBJ2-1
ASSILGGWTEAF	TRBV19	TRBJ1-1
ASSGDSNQPQH	TRBV2	TRBJ1-5
ASSDSAGPDTQY	TRBV6-4	TRBJ2-3
ASSSGQGWPRYT	TRBV28	TRBJ1-2
ASSLQGLGTEAF	TRBV7-2	TRBJ1-1
ASSSVQQNTEAF	TRBV5-4	TRBJ1-1
ATSRDRRGYT	TRBV15	TRBJ1-2
AISDSRHYYEQY	TRBV10-3	TRBJ2-7
ASSLRQGASETQY	TRBV5-4	TRBJ2-5
ASRLTSGTYNEQF	TRBV11-2	TRBJ2-1
AWSVSGSTNEKLF	TRBV30	TRBJ1-4
ASSSGGNTEAF	TRBV9	TRBJ1-1
ASRGRQGSYEQY	TRBV7-2	TRBJ2-7
ASSTYRETGGYT	TRBV5-6	TRBJ1-2
ASSLGAVETQY	TRBV12-3/TRBV12-4	TRBJ2-5
ASAASIGFIEQF	TRBV27	TRBJ2-1
ASSLVPGRETQY	TRBV5-1	TRBJ2-5
ASSSGQGNQPQH	TRBV28	TRBJ1-5
ASSSTGGGRNGYT	TRBV27	TRBJ1-2
ATSRGPQSSYNEQF	TRBV15	TRBJ2-1
ASSPRTGLNYGYT	TRBV7-9	TRBJ1-2
SASKIGPRAQH	TRBV20-1	TRBJ1-5
ASSDPAVNTEAF	TRBV6-6	TRBJ1-1
ASSQPGQGDHEQY	TRBV28	TRBJ2-7
ASSSLTNTGELF	TRBV3-1/TRBV3-2	TRBJ2-2
ASSVRDSKNEKLF	TRBV19	TRBJ1-4
ALEVGRNYEQY	TRBV30	TRBJ2-7
ASRRTGQDTQY	TRBV27	TRBJ2-3
ASSESVAPTYNEQF	TRBV10-2	TRBJ2-1
SVEEGGVGNTEAF	TRBV29-1	TRBJ1-1
SVDQGYEQY	TRBV29-1	TRBJ2-7
ASSPGTGKTGELF	TRBV7-8	TRBJ2-2
ASSLQGGSYEQY	TRBV5-1	TRBJ2-7
SVGGQGKDTQY	TRBV29-1	TRBJ2-3
ATSGPTSGRSYNEQF	TRBV24-1	TRBJ2-1
ASQGPLNTGELF	TRBV5-1	TRBJ2-2
ASSPRTGKNTEAF	TRBV14	TRBJ1-1
ASSLVVGGASETQY	TRBV11-2	TRBJ2-5
ASSLVGRSGNTIY	TRBV28	TRBJ1-3
ASSLGLSNSPLH	TRBV5-1	TRBJ1-6
ASSLEGTSGRQHEQY	TRBV7-6	TRBJ2-7
ASSKAKQEGNQPQH	TRBV21-1	TRBJ1-5
ASSLDTFGNTIY	TRBV7-6	TRBJ1-3
ASSQDMGGLSSF	TRBV3-1/TRBV3-2	TRBJ2-1
ASSQGQGGMETQY	TRBV4-3	TRBJ2-5
ATSGRVSRAQPQH	TRBV24-1	TRBJ1-5
ASRAQALAGSTDTQY	TRBV2	TRBJ2-3
AIPGPPNPF	TRBV11-2	TRBJ1-1
ASSQEPAGREETQY	TRBV3-1/TRBV3-2	TRBJ2-5
AWSPPRRRSYEQY	TRBV30	TRBJ2-7
ASSLANPGDGYEQY	TRBV7-8	TRBJ2-7
ASSHRFGAYNEQF	TRBV27	TRBJ2-1
ASSDGGISSNYGYT	TRBV2	TRBJ1-2